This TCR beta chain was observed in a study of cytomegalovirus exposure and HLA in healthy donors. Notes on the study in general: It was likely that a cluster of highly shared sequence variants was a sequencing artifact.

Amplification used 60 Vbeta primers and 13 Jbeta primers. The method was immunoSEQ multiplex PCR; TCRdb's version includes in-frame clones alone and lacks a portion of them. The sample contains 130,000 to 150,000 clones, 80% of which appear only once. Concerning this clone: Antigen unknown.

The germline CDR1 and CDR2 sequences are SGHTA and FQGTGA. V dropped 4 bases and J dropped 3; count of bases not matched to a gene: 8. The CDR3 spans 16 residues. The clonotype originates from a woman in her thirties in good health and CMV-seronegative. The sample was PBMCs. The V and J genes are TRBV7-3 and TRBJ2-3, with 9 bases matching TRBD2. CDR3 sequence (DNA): TGTGCCAGCAGCTCCGAGGGGCGGGGGGGTACAGATACGCAGTATTTT. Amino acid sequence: CASSSEGRGGTDTQYF.